One and the same sample provided the 16 T cell receptor beta chains below, sequenced in a study of cytomegalovirus exposure and HLA in healthy donors (dated by TCRdb to 2017 to 2019). Library prep was done by the immunoSEQ multiplex PCR assay. For the multiplex PCR, a mixture combining 60 forward primers for TCR Vbeta segments and 13 reverse primers for TCR Jbeta segments was used. TCRdb obtained this table from immuneACCESS and retained in-frame rearrangements with V and J assigned. These tables miss some clones; where compared with another copy, unresolved V genes account for less than half of the shortfall, and the remainder is unexplained. A total of tens of thousands of clones appear in this sample, 55% to 75% of them only once. Of the sample, less than 3.5% falls within the top ten clones. Material: PBMCs. The receptors come from a young woman in good health and CMV-seronegative.

This clone was recorded a few times. The V call is TRBV4-2, the J call TRBJ2-2; 8 bases agree with TRBD2. The CDR3 sequence is 17 residues long. Trimming removed 1 base from V and 4 bases from J; junction bases left unmatched: 8. Germline CDR1 LGHNA, CDR2 YNFKEQ. CDR3 sequence: CASSQGPSGSITGELFF. CDR3 coding DNA: TGTGCCAGCAGCCAAGGGCCGAGCGGGAGTATCACCGGGGAGCTGTTTTTT.

J is TRBJ2-1 and V is TRBV5-1; 10 bases align to TRBD1. This CDR3 contains 13 residues. After removal of 4 bases from V and 10 bases from J, the junction contained 5 bases not matched to a gene. Germline CDR1 reads SGHRS; CDR2 reads YFSETQ. The chain's CDR3 is CASSRTTGGEQFF. The CDR3 DNA sequence: TGCGCCAGCAGCCGAACGACAGGGGGCGAGCAGTTCTTC.

V gene TRBV2 combines with J gene TRBJ2-5; 12 bases are a match to TRBD1. Germline loops: CDR1 SNHLY, CDR2 FYNNEI. With V trimmed by 4 bases and J by 2 bases, 2 bases remained unmatched. The CDR3 contains 15 residues. Written as DNA, the CDR3 is TGTGCCAGCAGTGGGGGACAGGGGGCTCAAGAGACCCAGTACTTC. Protein: CASSGGQGAQETQYF.

Only a few counts were recorded for this clone. The chain carries TRBV7-9 and TRBJ2-3; 8 nucleotides match TRBD1. V lost 10 bases, J lost 0 bases, and 3 bases stayed unmatched. The CDR3 has 13 residues. Per the germline V gene, CDR1 is SEHNR and CDR2 is FQNEAQ (reference sequence). The chain's CDR3 is CATDRGSTDTQYF. CDR3 nucleotide sequence: TGTGCCACCGACAGGGGTAGCACAGATACGCAGTATTTT.

This chain connects TRBV15 to TRBJ1-2; 10 bases line up with TRBD1. CDR3 length equals 14 residues. The germline V gene encodes CDR1 LNHNV and CDR2 YYDKDF (reference sequence). With 1 base clipped from V and 5 bases from J, the junction kept 1 base outside the gene matches. The CDR3 DNA reads TGTGCCACCAGCAGAGGGGACAGGGGTTATGGCTACACCTTC. As protein: CATSRGDRGYGYTF.

This chain uses TRBV19 with TRBJ2-1; 9 bases align to TRBD2. Germline CDR1 reads LNHDA; CDR2 reads SQIVND (reference sequence). CDR3 size: 15 residues. V was clipped by 2 bases and J by 5 bases; unmatched bases: 4. The DNA for the CDR3 is TGTGCCAGTAGTATATCTAGCGGGGCCCACAATGAGCAGTTCTTC. This gives the protein CASSISSGAHNEQFF.

This clone was counted a single time. V gene TRBV5-1 combines with J gene TRBJ1-2, with 9 positions matching TRBD1. CDR3 length: 15 amino acids. V gave up 0 bases and J gave up 3 bases; unmatched junction bases: 3. Per germline, CDR1 SGHRS and CDR2 YFSETQ. The CDR3 DNA sequence: TGCGCCAGCAGCTTGGGGGACAGGGAACACTATGGCTACACCTTC. Translating it yields CASSLGDREHYGYTF.

The chain is built from TRBV6-1 and TRBJ1-1; the D is unclear. The CDR3 is made up of 14 amino acids. The ends were cut back, 7 bases at V and 1 base at J, with 13 bases in the middle. Germline-derived CDR1 and CDR2 are MNHNS and SASEGT. CDR3 nucleotides: TGTGCCAGCACCTACTCGAGGGAGAACACTGAAGCTTTCTTT. As protein: CASTYSRENTEAFF.

The chain couples TRBV30 to TRBJ1-1; TRBD1 might be the D (5 bases). The germline gives CDR1 GTSNPN, CDR2 SVGIG (reference sequence). The CDR3 contains 14 residues. With 0 bases removed from V and 5 bases from J, the gap between germline ends came to 13 bases. The CDR3 loop is CAWSVSGGSTEAFF. CDR3 in DNA: TGTGCCTGGAGTGTAAGCGGGGGAAGTACTGAAGCTTTCTTT.

The CDR3 nucleotides read TGTGCCAGCAGCCCCAATCGGGGAGGCTATGGCTACACCTTC. Encoded protein: CASSPNRGGYGYTF. The chain uses TRBV7-8 and TRBJ1-2; D gene uncertain. The germline gives CDR1 SGHVS, CDR2 FQNEAQ. Trimming cost V 5 bases and J 4 bases, with 14 bases left between them. The CDR3 loop spans 14 amino acids.

V usage is TRBV28 and J usage is TRBJ1-5, with D unclear. V lost 3 bases, J lost 7 bases, and 10 bases lay in between. Germline V gene lookup returns CDR1 MDHEN and CDR2 SYDVKM. This CDR3 contains 13 residues. CDR3 sequence: CASSFRSFQPQHF. The CDR3 coding sequence is TGTGCCAGCAGTTTCAGGTCCTTCCAGCCCCAGCATTTT.

This chain links TRBV6-6 with TRBJ2-3, with a weak D call TRBD2 (5 bases). The CDR3 contains 13 residues. V lost 8 bases and J lost 3, with 12 bases in between. Germline values: CDR1 MNHNY, CDR2 SVGAGI (reference sequence). CDR3 DNA sequence: TGTGCCAGCCGCCCCGGGGAGACAGATACGCAGTATTTT. It translates to CASRPGETDTQYF.

V is TRBV5-1 and J is TRBJ2-1; D unclear. V shed 0 bases and J shed 9 bases, with 10 bases lying between them. CDR3 size: 13 residues. Germline V gene sequence: CDR1 SGHRS, CDR2 YFSETQ. This CDR3 reads CASSLAWQPEQFF. The CDR3 DNA follows: TGCGCCAGCAGCTTGGCCTGGCAACCTGAGCAGTTCTTC.

The chain uses TRBV11-2 and TRBJ2-5; 9 bases agree with TRBD2. The CDR3 sequence is 15 residues long. Trimming removed 5 bases from V and 5 bases from J; junction bases left unmatched: 9. Germline V gene sequence: CDR1 SGHAT, CDR2 FQNNGV. CDR3 loop: CASSAGVAGVETQYF. The CDR3 nucleotides are TGTGCCAGCAGCGCCGGGGTAGCGGGAGTGGAGACCCAGTACTTC.

The rearrangement uses TRBV28 and TRBJ2-1, with 8 bases fitting TRBD2. CDR3 length: 20 amino acids. Per the germline V gene, CDR1 is MDHEN and CDR2 is SYDVKM. The V gene end was trimmed by 6 bases and the J gene end by 1 base; junction bases not matched to a gene: 20. Written as DNA, the CDR3 is TGTGCCAGCAGACCTCCGCGGGGCCTCGGGGTAGCGGGGTCCTACAATGAGCAGTTCTTC. It specifies CASRPPRGLGVAGSYNEQFF.

The CDR3 DNA reads TGCAGCGTTGAAGGAGGGAGGTCCTACAATGAGCAGTTCTTC. This translates into CSVEGGRSYNEQFF. The chain joins TRBV29-1 to TRBJ2-1, with a possible D match to TRBD2 (6 bases). Per the germline V gene, CDR1 is SQVTM and CDR2 is ANQGSEA. The CDR3 is 14 residues long. Trimming pared 1 base from V and 1 base from J, leaving 8 bases between.